This T cell receptor (beta chain) was identified in a study of T cells after yellow fever vaccination. A remark on this clonotype: Its matching antigen is unknown. At one of its ends the junction is not consistent with the germline gene, which may arise from a read error.

Per germline, CDR1 LGHDT and CDR2 YNNKEL (reference sequence). The CDR3 has 15 residues. A universal primer site and UMIs were added as TCR cDNA was made by 5'RACE template switching. From the 5' RACE reads, TCRdb called clonotypes with MiXCR, one entry per CDR3 protein. Counted here are 450,000 to 600,000 distinct CDR3 sequences, 13% occurring once; the ten biggest clones make up around 15%. The study, taken as a whole, reports: Re-detected after boosting: most primary clones, 96% of CD4 and 80% to 90% of CD8.

The genes are TRBV3-1 and TRBJ2-7; D is possibly TRBD2 (6 bases). The sample consisted of PBMCs, taken on the day of the yellow fever booster vaccination. This receptor was obtained from a man aged 25-45 years who received the YFV17D yellow fever vaccine. CDR3 sequence reads: CASCQVGAGSYEQYF. The CDR3 DNA sequence: TGTGCCAGCTGCCAAGTCGGGGCGGGGTCCTACGAGCAGTACTTC.